The clone carrying this T cell receptor (beta chain) was detected only a few times. Its specificity is not known. Clones were read by immunoSEQ multiplex PCR, and TCRdb kept only the in-frame ones, dropping some. The table lists roughly 100,000 clones, 86% of them singletons. CDR3 length equals 15 residues. Per germline, CDR1 LNHDA and CDR2 SQIVND (reference sequence). The V gene end was trimmed by 8 bases and the J gene end by 7 bases; junction bases not matched to a gene: 13. This sample is drawn from a study of T cell responses to AZD1222 COVID-19 vaccine. Study-level points and caveats: Just a handful of people given AZD1222 tested seropositive at baseline. Vaccination with two AZD1222 doses was followed by a rise in Spike-specific TCR breadth and depth. Females made up more of the donors, who were largely white British, and clonal diversity may have come out too low. The CD4 TCRs associated with vaccination extended across spike and predominated at 160-218 and 743-854.

This specimen was peripheral blood, taken 28 days after the second dose of the MenACWY control vaccine. This rearrangement joins TRBV19 to TRBJ1-5, with 8 bases fitting TRBD1. This TCR was recovered from an adult who received the MenACWY meningococcal vaccine as a control. The CDR3 sequence: CASSTGVPFRQPQHF. The DNA of the CDR3 is TGTGCCAGTTCGACAGGGGTCCCTTTCAGACAGCCCCAGCATTTT.